Below, one T cell receptor (beta chain) is given with its context. The clone's antigen remains unknown. Base qualities were left out, and no much larger clone turns up one base away. Measured from the cysteine to the phenylalanine, the CDR3 is 15 residues long. The DNA shown is the 45-base CDR3, in frame from base 1. V is shortened by 6 bases, J by 5 bases, and the region joining them spans 20 bases. The germline V gene supplies CDR1 MNHNS and CDR2 SASEGT. Amplification of TCR beta CDR3 regions was carried out from RNA transcripts. A first-round RT-PCR of the TCR CDR3 used the HTBI primer set with the Qiagen OneStep RT-PCR kit. The libraries were constructed in a second round of multiplex PCR and then size-selected and purified. Sequencing of the libraries was done on an Illumina HiSeq2000 using paired-end 100 bp reads. The source study handled its data this way. SOAPnuke was used to process the raw data, removing reads that contained adapters or uncalled bases, had a mean Phred below 15, or lacked an exact match to the constant primer or identifier. COPE v1.2.5 was used to merge high-quality paired reads, and clonotypes were defined as unique nucleotide sequences. MiTCR v1.1 was used to align clonotypes to the IMGT TRBV, TRBD and TRBJ reference segments. Analysis was restricted to V-J combinations with a frequency above 0.0001, which covered approximately 99% of repertoires. A TCS score was defined as the ratio between F50 (clonal expansion) and ExV (chaos), using BLOSUM62-based TCRdist between CDR3 peptides within each V-J. Welch's t-statistics and random forest reduced approximately 520 V-J features to roughly 13, which were used in a naive Bayes classifier (R e1071). Thyroid-blood repertoire similarity was quantified with the Morisita-Horn index. TCRdb took the public reads, trimmed them with fastp at Q25, ran MiXCR for clone calling and kept in-frame beta chains. Rows with a matching CDR3 protein are joined into one entry that keeps the most common DNA and genes. The V and J calls shown here were made by TCRdb, not taken from the authors' results. This sample has around 720,000 distinct CDR3 sequences in its table, and roughly a third of those were observed once. Roughly 30% of the sample lies in the top ten.

The data were taken from a study of T cells in Graves' hyperthyroidism and ophthalmopathy (dated by TCRdb to between 2018 and 2021). Regarding the research as a whole: Peripheral blood was collected at initial diagnosis, before any treatment. To identify distinguishing TCR V-J signatures, a discovery cohort of 100 patients was used, comprising 43 with Graves' ophthalmopathy and roughly 60 with stable Graves' hyperthyroidism. Prospective prediction of ophthalmopathy was tested in an independent validation cohort of fewer than 20 hyperthyroidism patients and 17 patients who later progressed to ophthalmopathy. The 75 to 100 discovery patients were randomly split 7:3 into training and test sets. In addition, the study compared T-cell repertoires in thyroid tissue and in blood from a handful of Graves' hyperthyroidism patients. After sampling, hyperthyroidism patients received methimazole starting at 30 mg daily, and ophthalmopathy patients received high-dose intravenous methylprednisolone. The paper reports TCR Vbeta CDR3 sequencing of more than 120 peripheral blood samples: some 41 ophthalmopathy, fewer than 85 hyperthyroidism and some 17 progressor patients. The paper as a whole reports these results and caveats: A model built on a 13 V-J signature distinguished ophthalmopathy from stable hyperthyroidism, reaching over 85% sensitivity and around 81% specificity in cross-validation and 80%/75% in testing. Sample size was not statistically predetermined, and investigators were not blinded to group allocation. Most expanded thyroid clonotypes (frequency above 0.001) were also detected in blood, a finding suggesting that blood repertoires may reflect thyroid immune responses. In validation, the model predicted progression to ophthalmopathy a median of 6.5 months before onset, with roughly 71% sensitivity and roughly 73% specificity.

Stable Graves' hyperthyroidism was defined as no progression to ophthalmopathy during 18 months of follow-up. Hyperthyroidism patients were newly diagnosed, with disease duration under 2 months, and aged 18 to 65 years. The study excluded patients with uncontrolled infections, other autoimmune diseases, pregnancy or lactation. Clinical symptoms, serum thyroxine and TRAb, thyroid ultrasound, and orbital computed tomography formed the basis for the diagnoses. PBMCs were isolated from about 9.1 ml of fresh peripheral blood by Ficoll-Paque density gradient centrifugation. Trizol reagent was used to extract total RNA, and RNA quality was then checked on an Agilent 2100 Bioanalyzer.

This TCR was recovered from a middle-aged woman with Graves' hyperthyroidism. The sequenced sample consisted of blood. The chain couples TRBV6-1 to TRBJ2-7; the D gene lacks a confident call. The CDR3 in this case is CASRITEQNQNEQYF. The DNA reads as follows: TGTGCCAGCAGAATCACTGAGCAAAATCAAAACGAGCAGTACTTC.